Each of the 2 T cell receptor beta chains below was sequenced from the same sample in a study of blood T cell repertoires in COVID-19. Assay used: immunoSEQ multiplex PCR; TCRdb lists only in-frame clones, some missing. The table records approximately 26,000 clones, 90% of them present only once. The sample consisted of peripheral blood. The receptors were gathered from an older woman with active COVID-19.

V and J are TRBV6-1 and TRBJ2-7; possible D gene TRBD2, 7 bases. V lost 2 bases to trimming and J lost 6 bases, with 14 bases between them. Germline V lookup: CDR1 MNHNS, CDR2 SASEGT. The CDR3 has 14 amino acids. The CDR3 here is CASSETGSGGEQYF. The CDR3 DNA is TGTGCCAGCAGTGAAACAGGGTCGGGAGGCGAGCAGTACTTC.

The chain recombines TRBV2 with TRBJ2-7, with a possible D match to TRBD1 (8 bases). The CDR3 sequence is 15 residues long. Trimming shortened V by 6 bases and J by 5 bases, and 20 bases separated the two germline ends. The germline V gene encodes CDR1 SNHLY and CDR2 FYNNEI. The CDR3, as DNA: TGTGCCAGCAGCGAGGGGGGGACAGGTGACCACGAGCAGTACTTC. Amino acids: CASSEGGTGDHEQYF.